This record looks at one T cell receptor beta chain sequence and its context. The CDR3 runs 15 residues. V dropped 7 bases and J dropped 7; count of bases not matched to a gene: 11. Germline CDR1 and CDR2: MRHNA and SNTAGT. This entry comes from a study of CD8+ T cells in alopecia areata. Documented treatment: oral pan-JAK inhibitor, 5-10 mg twice daily. RNA extraction and reverse transcription yielded cDNA as sequencing template. Using immunoSEQ multiplex PCR, the repertoire was profiled, and TCRdb retains in-frame clones only, with some absent. The sample has 210,000 or so clones, approximately 65% seen once.

The V gene is TRBV6-4, the J gene TRBJ2-7; TRBD2 matches 12 bases. The sequenced sample was CD4+ T cells sorted from blood, obtained around week 42, from a patient treated with tofacitinib. This receptor was identified in a human donor with alopecia areata. The CDR3 reads CASTGLAGNGWEQYF. CDR3 in DNA: TGTGCCAGCACCGGACTAGCGGGGAATGGGTGGGAGCAGTACTTC.